This T cell receptor (beta chain) was recorded in a study of response to subunit inactivated influenza vaccine. Study-level results: New T cells are recruited in small numbers by each seasonal influenza vaccination, according to the authors' suggestion.

Via MiXCR, TCRdb re-called the RT-PCR reads, giving one row per CDR3 protein. This table has around 650,000 distinct CDR3 sequences, approximately 14% appearing once. Ten or more counts support this clonotype. No antigen is known for it. The CDR3 totals 15 residues. Losses at the gene ends were 4 bases for V and 5 bases for J; bases not matched to a gene: 8. Germline V gene lookup returns CDR1 MNHEY and CDR2 SMNVEV (reference sequence). This material consisted of PBMCs from blood, taken 11 to 12 days after vaccination. The receptor comes from a man over 45 who received an inactivated influenza vaccine. V and J are TRBV27 and TRBJ2-5; 9 bases match TRBD1. The CDR3 nucleotides read TGTGCCAGCAGTTCATGGACAGGGGTTGGTGAGACCCAGTACTTC. It encodes CASSSWTGVGETQYF.